This passage covers 8 T cell receptor beta chains from one sample sequenced in a study of blood T cell repertoires in COVID-19. Data came from immunoSEQ multiplex PCR; TCRdb stores just in-frame clones and leaves some out. The repertoire has a few hundred thousand clones, about 90% of them found once; the top ten carry roughly 1%. Material: PBMCs or T cells enriched from blood (not recorded which). The source is a woman between 25 and 40 years old who had recovered from COVID-19.

In regard to this clone: At the DNA level, this CDR3 is encoded by other sequences in the same sample as well. This chain joins TRBV19 and TRBJ2-2, with a tentative D call TRBD1 (5 bases). Trimming took 2 bases from V and 7 from J, leaving 8 bases between them. Per the germline V gene, CDR1 is LNHDA and CDR2 is SQIVND (reference sequence). This CDR3 comprises 13 residues. The CDR3 loop reads CASSIQGIGELFF. CDR3 DNA sequence: TGTGCCAGTAGTATACAGGGAATCGGGGAGCTGTTTTTT.

V is TRBV19 and J is TRBJ2-4, with D possibly TRBD1 on 5 matching bases. This CDR3 is built from 14 residues. Between the trimmed V and J ends, which lost 7 bases and 0 bases, there was a span of 10 bases. CDR1 is LNHDA, CDR2 SQIVND, per germline (reference sequence). The CDR3 reads CASKPTGAKNIQYF. The CDR3 bases are TGTGCCAGTAAACCTACAGGAGCCAAAAACATTCAGTACTTC. Full variable domain (outside the CDR3, taken from reference TRBV19 and TRBJ2-4): DGGITQSPKYLFRKEGQNVTLSCEQNLNHDAMYWYRQDPGQGLRLIYYSQIVNDFQKGDIAEGYSVSREKKESFPLTVTSAQKNPTAFYLCASKPTGAKNIQYFGAGTRLSVL.

The chain employs TRBV7-8 and TRBJ1-2; 10 nucleotides match TRBD1. Per the germline V gene, CDR1 is SGHVS and CDR2 is FQNEAQ. V gave up 5 bases and J gave up 8 bases; unmatched junction bases: 11. The CDR3 has 15 amino acids. Here the CDR3 reads CASSIRQGAKEGYTF. The CDR3 DNA is TGTGCCAGCAGCATACGACAGGGGGCGAAGGAGGGCTACACCTTC.

This chain connects TRBV30 to TRBJ1-2; D is unclear. Deletions cut 2 bases from V and 4 bases from J, with 17 bases between. The length of the CDR3 is 15 residues. Germline CDR1 GTSNPN, CDR2 SVGIG (reference sequence). CDR3 coding DNA: TGTGCCTGGAGTCCCACTCTCGTCGGGAGCTATGGCTACACCTTC. This gives the protein CAWSPTLVGSYGYTF.

The chain employs TRBV18 and TRBJ1-2; TRBD1 matches at 9 bases. The CDR3 is 16 residues long. In germline, CDR1 is KGHSH, CDR2 LQKENI. J gave up 7 bases and V 0 bases, and 9 bases lay outside the gene matches. The CDR3 spells CASSPPGTGSWGGYTF. CDR3 coding DNA: TGTGCCAGCTCACCACCGGGGACAGGGTCATGGGGTGGCTACACCTTC.

This chain uses TRBV7-9 with TRBJ2-1; D is ambiguous. This CDR3 is 12 amino acids long. The germline CDR1 and CDR2 sequences are SEHNR and FQNEAQ (reference sequence). V lost 0 bases and J lost 7, with 4 bases in between. As DNA, the CDR3 is TGTGCCAGCAGCTTAGCGAGAAATGAGCAGTTCTTC. This codes for CASSLARNEQFF.

The rearrangement links TRBV2 to TRBJ1-2; 10 bases map to TRBD1. Trimming took 7 bases from V and 7 from J; bases not matched to a gene: 15. Germline V gene sequence: CDR1 SNHLY, CDR2 FYNNEI. The CDR3 sequence is 16 residues long. The CDR3 sequence: CASILARDRGSGGYTF. The CDR3, as DNA: TGTGCCAGCATTCTTGCCCGGGACAGGGGCTCTGGTGGCTACACCTTC. Full variable domain (missing parts from reference TRBV2 and TRBJ1-2): EPEVTQTPSHQVTQMGQEVILRCVPISNHLYFYWYRQILGQKVEFLVSFYNNEISEKSEIFDDQFSVERPDGSNFTLKIRSTKLEDSAMYFCASILARDRGSGGYTFGSGTRLTVV.

The chain couples TRBV5-1 to TRBJ2-5; possible D gene TRBD2, 6 bases. V gave up 2 bases and J gave up 1 base, with 12 bases separating them. The V gene's germline CDR1 is SGHRS and CDR2 YFSETQ. This CDR3 has 15 residues. The DNA of the CDR3 is TGCGCCAGCAGCTTACCGACTAGGAGCCAAGAGACCCAGTACTTC. Its translation is CASSLPTRSQETQYF.